The rows below give T cell receptor beta chains drawn from one sample of a study of blood T cell repertoires in COVID-19. The table came from immunoSEQ multiplex PCR; TCRdb's copy has only in-frame clones and leaves some out. Of roughly 150,000 clones listed, 70% to 90% were seen once; the top ten hold about 4.7%. Sequenced sample: peripheral blood. These receptors were collected from a human donor in a cohort sampled during active COVID-19. The CDR3 runs from the conserved cysteine through the conserved F or W. The D gene is left open where the match is weak. Some rows have no size entry. The others give once, few or many, or a class for an expanded clone.

v_gene	j_gene	d_gene	abundance	len	CDR3nt	CDR3aa
TRBV24-1	TRBJ2-7	TRBD2	-	15	TGTGCCACCAGTGACAGGACTAGCGGGCTTTACGAGCAGTACTTC	CATSDRTSGLYEQYF
TRBV27	TRBJ2-7	-	-	15	TGTGCCAGCAGCCGGAGCAGGGTCCCCGCCTACGAGCAGTACTTC	CASSRSRVPAYEQYF
TRBV4-3	TRBJ2-2	TRBD1	-	15	TGCGCCAGCAGCCCGGGACAGGGGACCCCCGGGGAGCTGTTTTTT	CASSPGQGTPGELFF
TRBV5-6	TRBJ1-5	-	-	13	TGTGCCAGCAGTTCGACCCCGCGGGAGCCCCAGCATTTT	CASSSTPREPQHF
TRBV6-7	TRBJ2-1	-	-	15	TGTGCCAGCAACCCGGTGGAGGGTCGCTACAATGAGCAGTTCTTC	CASNPVEGRYNEQFF
TRBV6-5	TRBJ1-2	TRBD1	-	15	TGTGCCAGCACCCCGACAGGGGGCGCGATAAATGGCTACACCTTC	CASTPTGGAINGYTF
TRBV12-2	TRBJ1-5	-	-	18	TGTGCAAGTCGCTTAGGCCTCAGACCCACGCGGGGCGATCAGCCCCAGCATTTT	CASRLGLRPTRGDQPQHF
TRBV28	TRBJ1-4	-	once	15	TGTGCCAGCAGTTGGGGCAGAGCAACTAATGAAAAACTGTTTTTT	CASSWGRATNEKLFF
TRBV24-1	TRBJ2-5	-	once	14	TGTGCCACGCCCGGGCTAGCGATCCGTTGGACCCAGTACTTC	CATPGLAIRWTQYF
TRBV6-6	TRBJ2-7	TRBD2	-	18	TGTGCCAGCAGTCTTAGGACTAGCGGGAGGGCCGACGCCTACGAGCAGTACTTC	CASSLRTSGRADAYEQYF
TRBV30	TRBJ2-7	-	-	13	TGTGCCTGGAGTGTATTGGTAGCCAACGAGCAGTACTTC	CAWSVLVANEQYF
TRBV7-3	TRBJ2-3	-	-	15	TGTGCCAGCAGCTTAACGGGCAGTACGACAGATACGCAGTATTTT	CASSLTGSTTDTQYF
TRBV6-6	TRBJ1-4	TRBD1	-	16	TGTGCCAGCAGTTACCCAACCGGGACAGGGGGTGAAAAACTGTTTTTT	CASSYPTGTGGEKLFF
TRBV9	TRBJ1-4	-	-	18	TGTGCCAGCAGCGGGGGATCAGGGGCGGGGGTTTTAGGTGAAAAACTGTTTTTT	CASSGGSGAGVLGEKLFF
TRBV9	TRBJ1-3	TRBD1	-	16	TGTGCCAGCAGCGTAGAGACAGGGGGATGGGGAAACACCATATATTTT	CASSVETGGWGNTIYF
TRBV2	TRBJ2-7	TRBD2	-	14	TGTGCCCGCCAACTAGCGGGGGAGTCCTACGAGCAGTACTTC	CARQLAGESYEQYF
TRBV7-9	TRBJ1-5	-	-	18	TGTGCCAGCAGCCATGAACCTATAGGAGGGATCGGCAATCAGCCCCAGCATTTT	CASSHEPIGGIGNQPQHF
TRBV19	TRBJ2-2	TRBD2	-	18	TGTGCCAGTAGTGGATTTGGGACTAGTGTCGCTGATACCGGGGAGCTGTTTTTT	CASSGFGTSVADTGELFF
TRBV9	TRBJ1-3	-	-	13	TGTGCCAGCAGCGTTCTATCTGGAAACACCATATATTTT	CASSVLSGNTIYF
TRBV19	TRBJ2-4	TRBD2	-	13	TGTGCCACCCTGGGGGGGGTTAAAAACATTCAGTACTTC	CATLGGVKNIQYF
TRBV11-1	TRBJ2-5	-	-	13	TGTGCCAGCAGCCCAGACACTCAAGAGACCCAGTACTTC	CASSPDTQETQYF
TRBV19	TRBJ2-7	TRBD1	-	15	TGTGCCAGTAGTGAGCCGGGACAGGAGGCCTACGAGCAGTACTTC	CASSEPGQEAYEQYF
TRBV7-9	TRBJ2-6	-	-	14	TGTGCCAGCAGCTTAGTTAGTGGGGCCAACGTCCTGACTTTC	CASSLVSGANVLTF
TRBV9	TRBJ2-1	-	-	14	TGTGCCAGCAGCGTAGGGCTAGCGAGAAATGAGCAGTTCTTC	CASSVGLARNEQFF
TRBV3-1/TRBV3-2	TRBJ1-1	TRBD1	once	15	TGTGCCAGCAGCCCGAGACAGGGGGCGAACACTGAAGCTTTCTTT	CASSPRQGANTEAFF